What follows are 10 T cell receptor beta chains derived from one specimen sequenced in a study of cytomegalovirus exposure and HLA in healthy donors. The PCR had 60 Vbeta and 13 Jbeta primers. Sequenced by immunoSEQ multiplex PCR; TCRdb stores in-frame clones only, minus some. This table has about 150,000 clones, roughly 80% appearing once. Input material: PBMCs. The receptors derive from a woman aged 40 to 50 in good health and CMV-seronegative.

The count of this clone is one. The CDR3 region is CSVPGNGGEKLFF. The CDR3 bases are TGCAGCGTACCCGGCAATGGAGGGGAAAAACTGTTTTTT. J is TRBJ1-4 and V is TRBV29-1; no firm D call. The CDR3 sequence is 13 residues long. In germline, CDR1 is SQVTM, CDR2 ANQGSEA. Deletions cut 6 bases from V and 8 bases from J, with 16 bases between.

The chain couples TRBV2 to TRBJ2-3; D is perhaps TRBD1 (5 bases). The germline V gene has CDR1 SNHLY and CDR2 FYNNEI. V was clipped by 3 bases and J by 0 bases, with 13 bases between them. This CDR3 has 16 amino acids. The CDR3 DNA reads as TGTGCCAGCAGTGAGGGGCTTGATTCTAGCACAGATACGCAGTATTTT. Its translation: CASSEGLDSSTDTQYF.

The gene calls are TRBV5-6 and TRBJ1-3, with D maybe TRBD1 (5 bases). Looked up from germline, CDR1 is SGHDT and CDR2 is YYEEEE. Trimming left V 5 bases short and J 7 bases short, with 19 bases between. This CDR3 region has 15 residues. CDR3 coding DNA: TGTGCCAGCAGTCTCCTGACGGGGGGGAGGAACACCATATATTTT. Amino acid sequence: CASSLLTGGRNTIYF. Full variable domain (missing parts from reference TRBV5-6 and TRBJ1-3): DAGVTQSPTHLIKTRGQQVTLRCSPKSGHDTVSWYQQALGQGPQFIFQYYEEEERQRGNFPDRFSGHQFPNYSSELNVNALLLGDSALYLCASSLLTGGRNTIYFGEGSWLTVV.

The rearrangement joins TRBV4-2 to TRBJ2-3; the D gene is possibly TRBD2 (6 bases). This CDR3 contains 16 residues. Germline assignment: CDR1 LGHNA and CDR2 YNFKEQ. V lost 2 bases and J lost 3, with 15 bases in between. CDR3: CASSQSLALMTDTQYF. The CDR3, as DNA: TGTGCCAGCAGCCAAAGCCTAGCGTTGATGACAGATACGCAGTATTTT.

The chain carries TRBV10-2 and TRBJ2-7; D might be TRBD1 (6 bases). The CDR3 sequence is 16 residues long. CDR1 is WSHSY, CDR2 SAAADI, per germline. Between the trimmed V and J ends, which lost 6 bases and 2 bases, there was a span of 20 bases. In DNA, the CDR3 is TGCGCCAGCAGATCGAGCCGGGACACGAAAACCTACGAGCAGTACTTC. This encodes CASRSSRDTKTYEQYF.

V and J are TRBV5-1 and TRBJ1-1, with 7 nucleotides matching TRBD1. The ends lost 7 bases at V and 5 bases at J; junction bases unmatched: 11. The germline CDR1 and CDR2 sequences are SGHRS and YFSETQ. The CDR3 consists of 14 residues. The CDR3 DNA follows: TGCGCCAGCGGGGAGAGGGGGCAAGAAACTGAAGCTTTCTTT. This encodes CASGERGQETEAFF.

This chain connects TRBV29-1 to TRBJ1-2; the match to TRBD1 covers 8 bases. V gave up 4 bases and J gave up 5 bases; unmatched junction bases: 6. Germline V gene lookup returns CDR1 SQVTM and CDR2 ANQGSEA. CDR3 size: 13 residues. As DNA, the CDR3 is TGCAGCGTTGCGACAGGGGCGGAATATGGCTACACCTTC. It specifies CSVATGAEYGYTF.

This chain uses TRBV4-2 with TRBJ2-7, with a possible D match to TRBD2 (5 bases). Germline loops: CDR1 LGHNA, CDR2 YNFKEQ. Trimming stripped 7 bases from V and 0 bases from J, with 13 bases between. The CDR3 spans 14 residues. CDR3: CASKTDSDSYEQYF. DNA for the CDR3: TGTGCCAGCAAAACGGACTCTGACTCCTACGAGCAGTACTTC.

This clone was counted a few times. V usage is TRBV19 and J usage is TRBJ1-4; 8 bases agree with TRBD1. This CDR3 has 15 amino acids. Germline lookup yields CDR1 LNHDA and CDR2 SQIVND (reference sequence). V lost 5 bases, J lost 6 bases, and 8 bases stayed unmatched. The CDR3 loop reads CASSSLQGGDEKLFF. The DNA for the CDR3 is TGTGCCAGTAGTTCTTTACAGGGGGGGGATGAAAAACTGTTTTTT.

The CDR3 reads CAISLAGTGVGGYTF. The CDR3 DNA reads as TGTGCCATCAGTTTGGCCGGGACAGGGGTTGGAGGCTACACCTTC. The chain employs TRBV10-3 and TRBJ1-2; 10 positions match TRBD1. This CDR3 spans 15 amino acids. Looked up from germline, CDR1 is ENHRY and CDR2 is SYGVKD. Germline trimming cut 5 bases from V and 8 bases from J; bases unmatched to any gene: 11.